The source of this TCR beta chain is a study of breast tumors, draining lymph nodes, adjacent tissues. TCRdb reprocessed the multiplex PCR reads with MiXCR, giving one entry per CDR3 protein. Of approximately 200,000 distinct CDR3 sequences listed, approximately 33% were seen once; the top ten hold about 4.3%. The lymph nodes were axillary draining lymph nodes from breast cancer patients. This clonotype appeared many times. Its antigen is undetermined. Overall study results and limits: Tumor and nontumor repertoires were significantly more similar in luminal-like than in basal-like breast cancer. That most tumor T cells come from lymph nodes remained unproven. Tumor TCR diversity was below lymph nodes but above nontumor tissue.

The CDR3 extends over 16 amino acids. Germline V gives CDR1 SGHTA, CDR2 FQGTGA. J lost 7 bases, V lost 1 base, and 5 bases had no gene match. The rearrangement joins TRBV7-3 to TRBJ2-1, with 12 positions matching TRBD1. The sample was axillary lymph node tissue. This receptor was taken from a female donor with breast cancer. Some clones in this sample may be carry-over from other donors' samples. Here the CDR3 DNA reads TGTGCCAGCAGCTTAATGGGACAGGGGGCGCGTAATGAGCAGTTCTTC. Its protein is CASSLMGQGARNEQFF.